This TCR beta chain derives from a study of CD8+ T cells in alopecia areata. Study as a whole: For the treated group, dosing was oral tofacitinib at 5 to 10 mg twice daily.

Following extraction, RNA underwent reverse transcription to cDNA, which served as the sequencing template. The assay was immunoSEQ multiplex PCR, and TCRdb's table has in-frame clones only and misses some. The data show 150,000 to 200,000 clones, approximately 56% seen once. This TCR came from a human donor with alopecia areata. The sample in question was CD4+ T cells sorted from blood, obtained at week 0.

The CDR3 here is CASSGQDSNQPQHF. DNA of the CDR3: TGTGCCAGCAGCGGACAGGATAGCAATCAGCCCCAGCATTTT. This sequence joins TRBV7-2 and TRBJ1-5; 7 bases are a match to TRBD1. Germline V lookup: CDR1 SGHTA, CDR2 FQGNSA. The ends lost 5 bases at V and 0 bases at J; junction bases unmatched: 1. The CDR3 has 14 residues.